These 4 T cell receptor beta chains originate from one sample sequenced in a study of blood T cell repertoires in COVID-19. This table comes from immunoSEQ multiplex PCR, and its TCRdb copy is limited to in-frame clones, with some not included. Of more than 40,000 clones listed, around 86% are singletons. Sequenced input: peripheral blood. The receptors here all came from a human donor in a cohort sampled during active COVID-19.

V and J are TRBV7-3 and TRBJ2-2, with 11 bases lining up with TRBD2. This CDR3 region has 16 residues. The V gene end was trimmed by 0 bases and the J gene end by 4 bases; junction bases not matched to a gene: 1. CDR1 and CDR2 (germline): SGHTA, FQGTGA. The CDR3 sequence is CASSLTGTSGTGELFF. In DNA, the CDR3 is TGTGCCAGCAGCTTAACCGGGACTAGCGGCACCGGGGAGCTGTTTTTT.

The chain carries TRBV4-2 and TRBJ2-7; D gene unclear. V lost 3 bases to trimming and J lost 7 bases, with 19 bases between them. This CDR3 contains 15 residues. The germline CDR1 and CDR2 sequences are LGHNA and YNFKEQ. CDR3 nucleotides: TGTGCCAGCAGCCAGGGTGTAGCAAACCTGATTGAGCAGTACTTC. Translated, it gives CASSQGVANLIEQYF.

This chain connects TRBV27 to TRBJ2-7, with D possibly being TRBD2 (6 bases). Trimming stripped 7 bases from V and 0 bases from J, with 16 bases between. Germline-derived CDR1 and CDR2 are MNHEY and SMNVEV (reference sequence). The CDR3 runs 15 residues. CDR3 DNA sequence: TGTGCCAGCACCCCCGTTGCGGGGCCCTCCTACGAGCAGTACTTC. Translating gives CASTPVAGPSYEQYF.

The chain links TRBV28 to TRBJ2-7; perhaps TRBD2 as D (5 bases). Per the germline V gene, CDR1 is MDHEN and CDR2 is SYDVKM. There are 15 residues in the CDR3. Trimming removed 7 bases from V and 0 bases from J, with 16 bases in between. CDR3 coding DNA: TGTGCCAGCACCACCGTTGGTGGGAGCTCCTACGAGCAGTACTTC. This sequence encodes CASTTVGGSSYEQYF.